The 17 T cell receptor beta chains listed next were all sequenced from one sample in a study of blood T cell repertoires in COVID-19. Generated by immunoSEQ multiplex PCR, the TCRdb table keeps only in-frame clones and is missing some. The repertoire has more than 250,000 clones, around 87% of them found once; the top ten carry 1%. The source material was peripheral blood. Receptors were obtained from a man aged 45-65 years with active or convalescent COVID-19.

The genes are TRBV28 and TRBJ2-1; 7 bases match TRBD2. The CDR3 extends over 15 amino acids. V lost 6 bases and J lost 0; bases outside the gene matches: 5. Germline loops: CDR1 MDHEN, CDR2 SYDVKM. The CDR3 sequence: CASSPRTSSYNEQFF. The CDR3 DNA reads TGTGCCAGCAGCCCCCGGACTAGCTCCTACAATGAGCAGTTCTTC.

The rearrangement uses TRBV12-3 or TRBV12-4 and TRBJ1-2; 9 nucleotides match TRBD1. The trim removed 6 bases at V and 7 bases at J, leaving 6 bases unmatched. The CDR3 has 13 residues. CDR3 sequence reads: CASRRTGEGGYTF. Written as DNA, the CDR3 is TGTGCCAGCAGGCGGACAGGGGAGGGTGGCTACACCTTC.

V and J are TRBV2 and TRBJ1-1; 9 nucleotides match TRBD1. Trimming removed 3 bases from V and 5 bases from J; junction bases left unmatched: 4. CDR3 length: 14 residues. The germline gives CDR1 SNHLY, CDR2 FYNNEI. CDR3 in amino acids: CASSEGQGETEAFF. The CDR3 nucleotides read TGTGCCAGCAGTGAGGGACAGGGTGAAACTGAAGCTTTCTTT.

The V and J genes are TRBV5-1 and TRBJ2-3; TRBD2 aligns across 10 bases. The CDR3 is 16 residues long. Germline lookup yields CDR1 SGHRS and CDR2 YFSETQ. V shed 3 bases, J shed 1 base, and the junction held 5 bases outside the gene matches. The CDR3 DNA follows: TGCGCCAGCAGCTCGTCCGGGACTAGCGGCACAGATACGCAGTATTTT. Translating gives CASSSSGTSGTDTQYF.

This clone was observed a few times. CDR3 in amino acids: CASSQDERDNSPLHF. CDR3 nucleotide sequence: TGCGCCAGCAGCCAAGATGAGAGGGATAATTCACCCCTCCACTTT. The chain combines TRBV4-3 with TRBJ1-6, with D unclear. The CDR3 consists of 15 residues. The germline V and J ends were trimmed by 0 bases and 5 bases, with 8 bases remaining between them. In germline, CDR1 is LGHNA, CDR2 YSLEER.

V usage is TRBV27 and J usage is TRBJ1-1; D gene unclear. Germline V lookup: CDR1 MNHEY, CDR2 SMNVEV (reference sequence). The CDR3 has 15 residues. V was trimmed by 6 bases and J by 1 base, leaving 15 bases between them. This CDR3 is CASRRQTLGNTEAFF. In nucleotides, the CDR3 is TGTGCCAGCAGGCGGCAGACCCTTGGGAACACTGAAGCTTTCTTT.

The rearrangement joins TRBV30 to TRBJ1-1; D gene unclear. V lost 0 bases and J 0 bases, leaving 8 bases between the germline ends. This CDR3 has 14 amino acids. CDR1 is GTSNPN, CDR2 SVGIG, per germline (reference sequence). CDR3 in DNA: TGTGCCTGGAGTGTACTGAGGTTGAACACTGAAGCTTTCTTT. Residues: CAWSVLRLNTEAFF. Complete variable domain (other parts from reference TRBV30 and TRBJ1-1): SQTIHQWPATLVQPVGSPLSLECTVEGTSNPNLYWYRQAAGRGLQLLFYSVGIGQISSEVPQNLSASRPQDRQFILSSKKLLLSDSGFYLCAWSVLRLNTEAFFGQGTRLTVV.

This clone was counted a single time. The chain carries TRBV7-8 and TRBJ2-4; 8 positions agree with TRBD2. After removal of 4 bases from V and 6 bases from J, the junction contained 11 bases not matched to a gene. CDR1 is SGHVS and CDR2 is FQNEAQ in the germline V gene. CDR3 length equals 16 residues. The CDR3 sequence: CASSSNAGGLGNIQYF. In nucleotides, the CDR3 is TGTGCCAGCAGCTCGAACGCGGGGGGCTTGGGAAACATTCAGTACTTC.

This chain's CDR3 is CASTPGRQYQETQYF. The CDR3 DNA sequence: TGTGCCAGCACCCCGGGCAGACAGTACCAAGAGACCCAGTACTTC. The chain links TRBV6-5 to TRBJ2-5, with D possibly matching TRBD1 (5 bases). V lost 7 bases, J lost 0 bases, and 15 bases lay in between. CDR1 is MNHEY, CDR2 SVGAGI, per germline. This CDR3 is built from 15 residues.

The chain joins TRBV4-1 to TRBJ2-3, with D perhaps matching TRBD2 (6 bases). The V gene's germline CDR1 is MGHRA and CDR2 YSYEKL. V was trimmed by 4 bases and J by 1 base, leaving 12 bases between them. The CDR3 extends over 15 amino acids. The CDR3 nucleotides read TGCGCCAGCAGCCTCCAGCGGGCTGGCACAGATACGCAGTATTTT. Translation gives CASSLQRAGTDTQYF.

This clone was recorded many times. The chain carries TRBV28 and TRBJ2-7; 9 bases are shared with TRBD1. The V segment lost 6 bases and the J segment 5 bases; nucleotides outside the gene matches: 5. CDR1 is MDHEN, CDR2 SYDVKM, per germline. The CDR3 extends over 13 amino acids. The CDR3: CASRDRGFNEQYF. CDR3 nucleotide sequence: TGTGCCAGCAGGGACAGGGGTTTCAACGAGCAGTACTTC.

To note about this clone: The junction does not match germline at one end; this may be a read error. V is TRBV7-7 and J is TRBJ2-3; TRBD1 might be the D (6 bases). CDR1 and CDR2 from the germline V gene are SSHAT and FNYEAQ (reference sequence). The CDR3 has 14 residues. This CDR3 is CASSLQQGTHTQYF. The CDR3 nucleotides are TGTGCCAGCAGCTTACAACAGGGCACACATACGCAGTATTTT. The complete variable domain, with remaining parts taken from reference TRBV7-7 and TRBJ2-3, reads GAGVSQSPRYKVTKRGQDVTLRCDPISSHATLYWYQQALGQGPEFLTYFNYEAQPDKSGLPSDRFSAERPEGSISTLTIQRTEQRDSAMYRCASSLQQGTHTQYFGPGTRLTVL.

The chain carries TRBV7-2 and TRBJ2-3; 8 bases line up with TRBD2. With 5 bases clipped from V and 3 bases from J, the junction kept 10 bases outside the gene matches. This CDR3 is built from 16 residues. Germline V gene lookup returns CDR1 SGHTA and CDR2 FQGNSA. CDR3 sequence: CASSKLAGSRTDTQYF. CDR3 in DNA: TGTGCCAGCAGCAAGTTAGCGGGGAGTCGAACAGATACGCAGTATTTT.

The chain combines TRBV19 with TRBJ1-2; a possible D gene is TRBD1 (6 bases). Trimming shortened V by 5 bases and J by 5 bases, and 15 bases separated the two germline ends. Germline V gene sequence: CDR1 LNHDA, CDR2 SQIVND (reference sequence). The CDR3 has 14 amino acids. In DNA, the CDR3 is TGTGCCAGTAGTTACGGACAGATGAGTTATGGCTACACCTTC. Translation gives CASSYGQMSYGYTF.

The chain recombines TRBV19 with TRBJ1-5, with 7 bases that match TRBD1. The germline gives CDR1 LNHDA, CDR2 SQIVND (reference sequence). CDR3 length: 13 amino acids. The V segment lost 7 bases and the J segment 4 bases; nucleotides outside the gene matches: 4. CDR3 nucleotide sequence: TGTGCCAGTAATCGACAGGGTAATCAGCCCCAGCATTTT. Amino acids: CASNRQGNQPQHF.

V and J are TRBV18 and TRBJ1-1, with 7 bases fitting TRBD1. Germline CDR1 and CDR2: KGHSH and LQKENI. Trimming cost V 3 bases and J 4 bases; bases outside gene matches: 5. The CDR3 is 14 residues long. In DNA form, the CDR3 reads TGTGCCAGCTCACCGTCGACAGGGTCCACTGAAGCTTTCTTT. Translation gives CASSPSTGSTEAFF. Full variable domain (missing parts from reference TRBV18 and TRBJ1-1): NAGVMQNPRHLVRRRGQEARLRCSPMKGHSHVYWYRQLPEEGLKFMVYLQKENIIDESGMPKERFSAEFPKEGPSILRIQQVVRGDSAAYFCASSPSTGSTEAFFGQGTRLTVV.

V and J are TRBV2 and TRBJ2-7; D perhaps matches TRBD2 (5 bases). This CDR3 region has 15 residues. Germline V gives CDR1 SNHLY, CDR2 FYNNEI. Trimming removed 6 bases at V and 7 bases at J, with 22 bases between. CDR3 nucleotide sequence: TGTGCCAGCAGCAGAGGCCAGGCGGGTTCGGGGGAGCAGTACTTC. Its protein is CASSRGQAGSGEQYF.